Listed below are T cell receptor beta chains from one sample, sequenced in a study of cytomegalovirus exposure and HLA in healthy donors. The protocol was immunoSEQ multiplex PCR, while the TCRdb copy is restricted to in-frame clones and leaves out a portion. This table holds about 240,000 clones, 75% to 90% found once. Sequencing was done on a sample of PBMCs. These receptors came from a woman in her 30s in good health and CMV-seropositive. CDR3s include the opening cysteine and the closing phenylalanine or tryptophan. The D gene is left open where the match is weak. Size is stated for part of the rows, as once, few or many counts, or as a class when the clone is expanded.

d_gene,v_gene,j_gene,len,abundance,CDR3aa,CDR3nt
TRBD1,TRBV14,TRBJ2-3,14,.,CASSRDRGFHAQYF,TGTGCCAGCAGCCGGGACAGGGGCTTCCATGCGCAGTATTTT
.,TRBV2,TRBJ1-1,12,.,CASSELGDKAFF,TGTGCCAGCAGTGAATTAGGAGATAAGGCTTTCTTT
.,TRBV27,TRBJ2-2,11,.,CASSSSGELFF,TGTGCCAGCAGCTCGTCCGGGGAGCTGTTTTTT
.,TRBV6-6,TRBJ2-1,14,.,CASRRDPLVYEQFF,TGTGCCAGCAGGCGGGACCCCCTAGTATATGAGCAGTTCTTC
.,TRBV27,TRBJ2-1,12,.,CASPTGRNEQFF,TGTGCCAGCCCCACAGGGCGCAATGAGCAGTTCTTC
TRBD1,TRBV5-1,TRBJ2-7,14,.,CASSLGTGTGEQYF,TGCGCCAGCAGCTTGGGGACAGGAACAGGGGAGCAGTACTTC
.,TRBV5-8,TRBJ2-7,14,.,CASSLLTGDNEQYF,TGTGCCAGCAGCTTGCTTACTGGGGACAACGAGCAGTACTTC
TRBD1,TRBV2,TRBJ1-2,14,.,CASTSWGTAYGYTF,TGTGCCAGCACCTCTTGGGGGACAGCCTATGGCTACACCTTC
TRBD2,TRBV28,TRBJ2-5,16,.,CASSLKLAEGGETQYF,TGTGCCAGCAGTCTTAAACTAGCGGAGGGGGGAGAGACCCAGTACTTC
.,TRBV28,TRBJ1-1,10,.,CASSRQEAFF,TGTGCCAGCAGTCGTCAGGAAGCTTTCTTT
.,TRBV18,TRBJ1-1,14,.,CASSSLPDSTEAFF,TGTGCCAGCTCATCACTTCCGGACAGCACTGAAGCTTTCTTT
TRBD1,TRBV27,TRBJ2-7,14,.,CASSLGTGLYEQYF,TGTGCCAGCAGTCTCGGGACAGGGTTATACGAGCAGTACTTC
.,TRBV5-1,TRBJ1-2,14,.,CASSEEGLNYGYTF,TGCGCCAGCAGTGAGGAGGGGCTTAACTATGGCTACACCTTC
TRBD1,TRBV5-1,TRBJ2-3,17,.,CASSLEGNRGPTDTQYF,TGCGCCAGCAGCTTGGAGGGGAACAGGGGTCCCACAGATACGCAGTATTTT
.,TRBV5-1,TRBJ2-5,17,.,CASSLGLVGNGKETQYF,TGCGCCAGCAGCTTGGGACTAGTCGGAAACGGAAAAGAGACCCAGTACTTC
.,TRBV29-1,TRBJ1-1,13,few,CSVDTGVRTEAFF,TGCAGCGTTGATACGGGAGTGCGGACTGAAGCTTTCTTT
.,TRBV30,TRBJ2-5,14,once,CAWSATEDSETQYF,TGTGCCTGGAGTGCCACCGAGGATTCGGAGACCCAGTACTTC
.,TRBV29-1,TRBJ1-2,16,.,CSVEDRNRHPPYGYTF,TGCAGCGTTGAAGATCGGAACAGACACCCCCCTTATGGCTACACCTTC
TRBD1,TRBV29-1,TRBJ2-7,16,.,CSVEVVGTGGPYEQYF,TGCAGCGTTGAAGTGGTCGGGACAGGGGGTCCCTACGAGCAGTACTTC
TRBD1,TRBV7-9,TRBJ1-1,13,.,CASSLGDRAEAFF,TGTGCCAGCAGCTTAGGGGACAGGGCTGAAGCTTTCTTT
TRBD1,TRBV29-1,TRBJ2-1,13,.,CSADRVSYNEQFF,TGCAGCGCGGACAGGGTTTCTTACAATGAGCAGTTCTTC
TRBD2,TRBV5-1,TRBJ2-3,16,once,CASSPGLAGEADTQYF,TGCGCCAGCAGCCCCGGACTAGCGGGAGAGGCAGATACGCAGTATTTT
.,TRBV6-1,TRBJ1-1,13,.,CASRAGRDTEAFF,TGTGCCAGCAGGGCAGGGAGGGACACTGAAGCTTTCTTT
.,TRBV5-1,TRBJ2-5,16,.,CASSHGRGQGQETQYF,TGCGCCAGCAGCCATGGTAGGGGTCAGGGTCAAGAGACCCAGTACTTC
.,TRBV28,TRBJ2-2,14,few,CASRIGGVGVELFF,TGTGCCAGCAGGATCGGGGGAGTAGGAGTGGAGCTGTTTTTT
TRBD1,TRBV5-1,TRBJ2-7,14,.,CASSSPGQIYEQYF,TGCGCCAGCAGCTCCCCGGGACAGATCTACGAGCAGTACTTC
TRBD2,TRBV11-3,TRBJ2-1,13,.,CASSLVAGGPQFF,TGTGCCAGCAGCTTAGTAGCGGGAGGCCCCCAATTCTTC
TRBD1,TRBV18,TRBJ1-2,16,.,CASSPEGASANYGYTF,TGTGCCAGCTCACCAGAGGGGGCCTCAGCTAACTATGGCTACACCTTC
TRBD1,TRBV6-6,TRBJ1-1,15,once,CASSWIQGEGTEAFF,TGTGCCAGCAGTTGGATACAGGGGGAGGGGACTGAAGCTTTCTTT
.,TRBV5-4,TRBJ2-5,14,.,CASSLAQGQETQYF,TGTGCCAGCAGCTTGGCTCAGGGACAAGAGACCCAGTACTTC
TRBD2,TRBV7-9,TRBJ2-3,14,.,CATQEAGGTDTQYF,TGTGCCACACAAGAAGCGGGAGGCACAGATACGCAGTATTTT
TRBD2,TRBV7-9,TRBJ2-1,16,.,CASSLTSGYSYNEQFF,TGTGCCAGCAGCTTAACTAGCGGATACTCCTACAATGAGCAGTTCTTC
TRBD1,TRBV19,TRBJ1-5,15,.,CASRTDRGGNQPQHF,TGTGCCAGTAGGACTGACAGGGGAGGCAATCAGCCCCAGCATTTT
.,TRBV30,TRBJ1-5,16,.,CAWSVRGVFGNQPQHF,TGTGCCTGGAGTGTACGGGGGGTATTTGGCAATCAGCCCCAGCATTTT
.,TRBV4-1,TRBJ2-3,17,.,CASSQDGQRQGSRTQYF,TGCGCCAGCAGCCAAGACGGCCAGAGGCAGGGTTCCCGTACGCAGTATTTT
.,TRBV12-2,TRBJ1-4,15,.,CASRFPTRGMEKLFF,TGTGCAAGTCGCTTCCCCACCCGGGGGATGGAAAAACTGTTTTTT
TRBD1,TRBV10-2,TRBJ2-2,17,.,CASSDIGQGANTGELFF,TGCGCCAGCAGTGACATTGGACAGGGGGCGAACACCGGGGAGCTGTTTTTT
.,TRBV6-1,TRBJ2-2,14,.,CASSEFRGGGELFF,TGTGCCAGCAGTGAATTTAGAGGGGGCGGGGAGCTGTTTTTT
TRBD2,TRBV5-4,TRBJ2-2,17,.,CASSFKRDSGSTGELFF,TGTGCCAGCAGCTTTAAAAGGGATAGCGGGAGTACCGGGGAGCTGTTTTTT
TRBD2,TRBV2,TRBJ2-3,20,.,CASSEDAFGVASGTTDTQYF,TGTGCCAGCAGTGAGGACGCTTTTGGTGTGGCTAGCGGGACGACAGATACGCAGTATTTT
.,TRBV27,TRBJ2-3,12,once,CAIGVGTDTQYF,TGCGCGATAGGGGTGGGCACAGATACGCAGTATTTT
TRBD1,TRBV6-6,TRBJ2-7,13,few,CASSYPDREKQYF,TGTGCCAGCAGTTACCCGGACAGGGAGAAGCAGTACTTC
TRBD2,TRBV5-4,TRBJ2-7,14,.,CASSLVGGPYEQYF,TGTGCCAGCAGCTTGGTGGGAGGGCCATACGAGCAGTACTTC
TRBD1,TRBV2,TRBJ1-2,12,.,CASRGQGVGYTF,TGTGCCAGCAGAGGACAGGGGGTTGGCTACACCTTC
TRBD1,TRBV30,TRBJ1-1,18,.,CAWSASWGSGQGYTEAFF,TGTGCCTGGAGTGCATCGTGGGGCTCGGGACAGGGGTACACTGAAGCTTTCTTT
.,TRBV18,TRBJ1-1,15,.,CASSPAPGDNTEAFF,TGTGCCAGCTCACCGGCACCGGGGGATAACACTGAAGCTTTCTTT
TRBD2,TRBV5-1,TRBJ2-3,19,once,CASSPPGLAERRGTDTQYF,TGCGCCAGCAGCCCACCGGGACTAGCGGAGCGGAGGGGCACAGATACGCAGTATTTT
.,TRBV10-1,TRBJ2-3,15,.,CASSEEAGNTDTQYF,TGCGCCAGCAGTGAAGAGGCGGGCAACACAGATACGCAGTATTTT
TRBD1,TRBV20-1,TRBJ2-3,11,.,CSADRGDTQYF,TGCAGTGCCGACAGGGGAGATACGCAGTATTTT
.,TRBV6-5,TRBJ2-3,13,.,CASTYPNSDTQYF,TGTGCCAGCACCTATCCCAACTCAGATACGCAGTATTTT
.,TRBV27,TRBJ1-5,13,.,CASKANSNQPQHF,TGTGCCAGCAAAGCGAATAGCAATCAGCCCCAGCATTTT
.,TRBV7-6,TRBJ2-7,16,few,CASSLRFGAGSYEQYF,TGTGCCAGCAGCTTAAGATTTGGGGCCGGATCCTACGAGCAGTACTTC